The source of this T cell receptor (beta chain) is a study of vaccination effects on CD4 cells after COVID-19. On the study more broadly: ViraFEST assay sequencing came after antigen-specific CD4+ T cells were expanded with viral peptide pools.

The table came from immunoSEQ multiplex PCR; TCRdb's copy has only in-frame clones and leaves some out. The sample holds about 66,000 clones, approximately 80% seen once. This CDR3 spans 15 amino acids. V lost 3 bases, J lost 7 bases, and 11 bases stayed unmatched. The germline gives CDR1 WSHSY, CDR2 SAAADI. For this clone: What it recognizes is unknown.

When around nine days of culture had elapsed, CD4+ T cells were isolated. Participants each got two BNT162b2 or mRNA-1273 vaccine doses. Having tested negative for nucleocapsid antibodies, the vaccine recipients showed no prior SARS-CoV-2 infection. The genes are TRBV10-2 and TRBJ1-2; 7 nucleotides agree with TRBD1. This TCR derives from a human donor who received a COVID-19 vaccine. Source: CD4+ T cells from PBMCs cultured without peptide, taken after COVID-19 vaccination. The DNA for the CDR3 is TGCGCCAGCAGTGAAATTTTGACAGGGAGATTTGGCTACACCTTC. This translates into CASSEILTGRFGYTF.